Described below is a single T cell receptor (beta chain) sequence and its context. Healthy donors had no documented immune events, such as infections, while sampled. Germline V lookup: CDR1 SQVTM, CDR2 ANQGSEA. V dropped 7 bases and J dropped 0; count of bases not matched to a gene: 1. CDR3 length: 12 residues. The data originate from a study of identifying expanded T cells in peripheral blood. Measured with immunoSEQ multiplex PCR; TCRdb has only the in-frame clones, and not every one. The sample yields around 91,000 clones, approximately 88% seen once. The source of this sequence is a person aged 18-70 years in good health. Source material: blood. The V call is TRBV29-1, the J call TRBJ1-1; 8 bases align to TRBD1. CDR3 sequence: CSETGVNTEAFF. The DNA of the CDR3 is TGCAGCGAGACAGGGGTGAACACTGAAGCTTTCTTT.